This is a list of T cell receptor beta chains from one sample in a study of cytomegalovirus exposure and HLA in healthy donors. Repertoires were generated with immunoSEQ multiplex PCR, while TCRdb's copy carries only in-frame clones and drops some. The data contain roughly 110,000 clones, roughly two thirds of them singletons. Sequencing input: PBMCs. These receptors all come from a woman aged 30 to 39 in good health and CMV-seronegative. Both conserved end residues are part of each CDR3. A D gene is named only where the DNA matches it firmly. For some rows the clone size is stated as once, few or many, or as a class when expanded; others skip it.

size | length | J | D | V | CDR3 | DNA
. | 17 | TRBJ2-1 | TRBD2 | TRBV10-3 | CAIRGTSGESSYNEQFF | TGTGCCATCCGAGGGACTAGCGGAGAGAGCTCCTACAATGAGCAGTTCTTC
. | 15 | TRBJ1-2 | TRBD1 | TRBV5-1 | CASSFLTGGGNGYTF | TGCGCCAGCAGCTTTTTGACAGGGGGCGGTAATGGCTACACCTTC
. | 15 | TRBJ2-1 | TRBD2 | TRBV10-3 | CAISDDGRIYNEQFF | TGTGCCATCAGTGACGACGGGAGGATCTACAATGAGCAGTTCTTC
once | 12 | TRBJ2-7 | . | TRBV10-1 | CASSEDSPEQYF | TGCGCCAGCAGTGAGGACTCGCCCGAGCAGTACTTC
. | 11 | TRBJ2-3 | . | TRBV7-2 | CASRLLDTQYF | TGTGCCAGCAGGTTACTAGATACGCAGTATTTT
. | 15 | TRBJ1-5 | . | TRBV7-6 | CASSPLAGKGQPQHF | TGTGCCAGCAGCCCCCTGGCGGGGAAGGGTCAGCCCCAACATTTT
. | 15 | TRBJ2-7 | TRBD2 | TRBV7-9 | CASSFNSGVLSEQYF | TGTGCCAGCAGCTTCAACAGCGGGGTATTGTCCGAGCAGTACTTC
. | 13 | TRBJ1-2 | TRBD1 | TRBV30 | CAWDRDQGYGYTF | TGTGCCTGGGACAGGGACCAAGGCTATGGCTACACCTTC
. | 14 | TRBJ1-1 | TRBD1 | TRBV25-1 | CASSGTGGDTEAFF | TGTGCCAGCAGCGGGACAGGTGGTGACACTGAAGCTTTCTTT
. | 17 | TRBJ1-4 | TRBD1 | TRBV10-3 | CAISESRGQGANEKLFF | TGTGCCATCAGTGAGTCAAGGGGACAGGGGGCTAATGAAAAACTGTTTTTT
. | 13 | TRBJ2-1 | . | TRBV10-3 | CAISESGGSEQFF | TGTGCCATCAGTGAGTCGGGGGGATCTGAGCAGTTCTTC
. | 16 | TRBJ1-2 | . | TRBV4-3 | CASSRSAWGENYGYTF | TGCGCCAGCAGCCGTAGCGCTTGGGGGGAGAACTATGGCTACACCTTC
once | 14 | TRBJ2-1 | . | TRBV5-1 | CASNQDRGINEQFF | TGCGCCAGTAACCAAGACCGGGGTATCAATGAGCAGTTCTTC
. | 15 | TRBJ2-4 | TRBD2 | TRBV27 | CASRRLAGDQNIQYF | TGTGCCAGCAGACGACTAGCGGGAGACCAAAACATTCAGTACTTC
few | 14 | TRBJ1-2 | TRBD1 | TRBV5-1 | CASSPGGTGDGYTF | TGCGCCAGCAGCCCGGGTGGGACAGGTGACGGCTACACCTTC
. | 17 | TRBJ2-7 | . | TRBV25-1 | CASSPMGPKDTFYEQYF | TGTGCCAGCAGTCCGATGGGGCCTAAGGATACCTTCTACGAGCAGTACTTC
. | 16 | TRBJ1-3 | TRBD1 | TRBV5-1 | CASSLRQGATGNTIYF | TGCGCCAGCAGCCTACGACAGGGGGCCACTGGAAACACCATATATTTT
. | 14 | TRBJ2-7 | TRBD1 | TRBV19 | CASSPGQMNYEQYF | TGTGCCAGTAGCCCGGGACAGATGAACTACGAGCAGTACTTC
. | 12 | TRBJ2-7 | . | TRBV10-3 | CAISDSSYEQYF | TGTGCCATCAGTGACAGCTCCTACGAGCAGTACTTC
. | 14 | TRBJ2-5 | TRBD1 | TRBV2 | CASRGNRGVETQYF | TGTGCCAGCAGGGGCAACAGGGGGGTGGAGACCCAGTACTTC
. | 15 | TRBJ2-7 | . | TRBV9 | CASSVGTATSYEQYF | TGTGCCAGCAGCGTAGGGACAGCGACGTCCTACGAGCAGTACTTC
few | 14 | TRBJ1-1 | . | TRBV18 | CASSPFEMNTEAFF | TGTGCCAGCTCACCATTCGAGATGAACACTGAAGCTTTCTTT
. | 15 | TRBJ2-5 | . | TRBV7-6 | CASSLAPAGGGAQYF | TGTGCCAGCAGCTTAGCCCCAGCGGGCGGTGGGGCCCAGTACTTC
once | 13 | TRBJ1-6 | TRBD1 | TRBV28 | CASKTGVDSPLHF | TGTGCCAGCAAGACAGGGGTGGATTCACCCCTCCACTTT
few | 11 | TRBJ2-1 | TRBD1 | TRBV29-1 | CSVSQGDEQFF | TGCAGCGTCTCTCAGGGGGATGAGCAGTTCTTC
few | 16 | TRBJ2-1 | TRBD2 | TRBV7-9 | CASSAIGLAGVEEQFF | TGTGCCAGCAGCGCGATAGGACTAGCGGGAGTCGAGGAGCAGTTCTTC
. | 15 | TRBJ2-7 | TRBD1 | TRBV5-1 | CASSRTGTGSYEQYF | TGCGCCAGCAGCCGTACCGGGACAGGGTCCTACGAGCAGTACTTC
. | 13 | TRBJ2-5 | . | TRBV28 | CASSLGLQETQYF | TGTGCCAGCAGCCTCGGACTCCAAGAGACCCAGTACTTC
. | 15 | TRBJ1-2 | . | TRBV6-5 | CASSYSRYGEDGYTF | TGTGCCAGCAGTTACTCGAGGTACGGAGAGGATGGCTACACCTTC
. | 16 | TRBJ2-5 | TRBD2 | TRBV2 | CASSESTSGSRETQYF | TGTGCCAGCAGTGAATCAACTAGCGGGAGTCGCGAGACCCAGTACTTC
. | 18 | TRBJ2-7 | . | TRBV27 | CASSSYLGARPRGYEQYF | TGTGCCAGCAGTTCGTATCTGGGGGCGCGCCCCAGGGGCTACGAGCAGTACTTC
once | 13 | TRBJ1-4 | . | TRBV30 | CAWKEGRNEKLFF | TGTGCCTGGAAGGAGGGGAGGAATGAAAAACTGTTTTTT